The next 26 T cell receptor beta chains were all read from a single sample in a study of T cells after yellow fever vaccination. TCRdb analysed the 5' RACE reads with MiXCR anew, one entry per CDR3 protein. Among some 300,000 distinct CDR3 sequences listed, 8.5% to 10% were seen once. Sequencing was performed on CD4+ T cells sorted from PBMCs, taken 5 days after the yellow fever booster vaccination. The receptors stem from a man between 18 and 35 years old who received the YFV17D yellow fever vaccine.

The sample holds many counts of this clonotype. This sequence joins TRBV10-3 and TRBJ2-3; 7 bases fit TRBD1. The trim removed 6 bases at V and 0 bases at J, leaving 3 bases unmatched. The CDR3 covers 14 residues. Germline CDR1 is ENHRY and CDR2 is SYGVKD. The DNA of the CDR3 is TGTGCCATCAGCGGGGACAGTAGCACAGATACGCAGTATTTT. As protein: CAISGDSSTDTQYF.

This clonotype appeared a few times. CDR3 in amino acids: CASSLAGRTGELFF. Written as DNA, the CDR3 is TGCGCCAGCAGCTTGGCCGGCCGGACCGGGGAGCTGTTTTTT. The chain uses TRBV5-1 and TRBJ2-2; no definite D call. Germline CDR1 is SGHRS and CDR2 is YFSETQ. The CDR3 runs to 14 residues. Trimming took off 0 bases at V and 5 bases at J, with 8 bases between the two ends.

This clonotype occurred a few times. The CDR3 nucleotides are TGTGCCAGCAGCTTAGGAGGGGGGGTCGCCTATAATTCACCCCTCCACTTT. Amino acid sequence: CASSLGGGVAYNSPLHF. The V gene is TRBV7-2, the J gene TRBJ1-6, with D tentatively TRBD1 (6 bases). Trimming cost V 1 base and J 2 bases, with 12 bases left between them. Germline assignment: CDR1 SGHTA and CDR2 FQGNSA. The CDR3 is 17 residues long.

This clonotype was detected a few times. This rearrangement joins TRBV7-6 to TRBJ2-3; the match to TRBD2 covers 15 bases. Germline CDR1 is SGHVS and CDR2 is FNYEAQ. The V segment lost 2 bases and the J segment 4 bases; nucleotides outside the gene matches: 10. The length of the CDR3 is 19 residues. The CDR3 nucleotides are TGTGCCAGCAGCTTACCCGACTGGACTAGCGGGGGGGCCTCAGATACGCAGTATTTT. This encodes CASSLPDWTSGGASDTQYF.

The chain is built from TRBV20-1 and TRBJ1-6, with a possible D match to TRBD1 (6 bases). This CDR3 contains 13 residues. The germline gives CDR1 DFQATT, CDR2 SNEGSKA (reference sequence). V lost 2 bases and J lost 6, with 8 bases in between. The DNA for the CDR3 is TGCAGTGCTAGACCGGGGGCTAATTCACCCCTCCACTTT. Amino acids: CSARPGANSPLHF.

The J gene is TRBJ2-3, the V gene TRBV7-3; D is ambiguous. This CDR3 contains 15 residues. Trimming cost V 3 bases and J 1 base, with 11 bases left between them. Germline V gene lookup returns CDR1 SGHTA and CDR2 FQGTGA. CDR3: CASSFTGSRTDTQYF. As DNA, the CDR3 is TGTGCCAGCAGCTTCACCGGGTCCCGCACAGATACGCAGTATTTT.

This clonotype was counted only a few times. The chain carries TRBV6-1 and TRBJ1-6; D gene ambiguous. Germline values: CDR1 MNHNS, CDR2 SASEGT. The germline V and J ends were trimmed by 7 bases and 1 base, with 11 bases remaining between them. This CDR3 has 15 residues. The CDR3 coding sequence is TGTGCCAGCATTGAGGAGGTTTCCTATAATTCACCCCTCCACTTT. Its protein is CASIEEVSYNSPLHF.

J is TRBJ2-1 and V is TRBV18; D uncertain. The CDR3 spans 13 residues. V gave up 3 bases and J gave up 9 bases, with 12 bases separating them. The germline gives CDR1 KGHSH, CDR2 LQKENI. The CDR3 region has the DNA TGTGCCAGCTCACCGACCCGAGATAGTGAGCAGTTCTTC. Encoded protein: CASSPTRDSEQFF. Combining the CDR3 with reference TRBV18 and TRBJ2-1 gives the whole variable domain NAGVMQNPRHLVRRRGQEARLRCSPMKGHSHVYWYRQLPEEGLKFMVYLQKENIIDESGMPKERFSAEFPKEGPSILRIQQVVRGDSAAYFCASSPTRDSEQFFGPGTRLTVL.

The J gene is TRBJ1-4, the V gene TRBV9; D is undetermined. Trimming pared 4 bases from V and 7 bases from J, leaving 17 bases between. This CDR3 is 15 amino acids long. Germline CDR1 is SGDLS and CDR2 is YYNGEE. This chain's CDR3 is CASSPREGDGEKLFF. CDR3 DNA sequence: TGTGCCAGCAGCCCACGGGAGGGAGACGGTGAAAAACTGTTTTTT.

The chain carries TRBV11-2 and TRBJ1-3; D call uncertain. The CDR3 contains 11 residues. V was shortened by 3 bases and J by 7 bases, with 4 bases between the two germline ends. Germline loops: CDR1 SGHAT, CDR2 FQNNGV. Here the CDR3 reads CASSLPNTIYF. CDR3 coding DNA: TGTGCCAGCAGCTTGCCGAACACCATATATTTT.

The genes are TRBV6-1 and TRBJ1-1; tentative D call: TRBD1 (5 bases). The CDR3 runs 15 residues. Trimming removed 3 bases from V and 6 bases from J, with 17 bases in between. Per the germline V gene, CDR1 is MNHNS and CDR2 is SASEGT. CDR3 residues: CASSEVGGSRAEAFF. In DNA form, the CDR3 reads TGTGCCAGCAGTGAGGTTGGGGGAAGTAGAGCTGAAGCTTTCTTT.

The CDR3 region has the DNA TGTGCCAGCAGAACCAGCGGGGGGGCCCAGTACTTC. This encodes CASRTSGGAQYF. V is TRBV12-3 or TRBV12-4 and J is TRBJ2-5; 10 nucleotides align to TRBD2. After removal of 6 bases from V and 9 bases from J, the junction contained 4 bases not matched to a gene. This CDR3 region has 12 residues.

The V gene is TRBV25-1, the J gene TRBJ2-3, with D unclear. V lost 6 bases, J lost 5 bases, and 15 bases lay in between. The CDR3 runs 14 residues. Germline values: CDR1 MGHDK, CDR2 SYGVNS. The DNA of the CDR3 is TGTGCCAGCAGCCTGGACCCGACAAGAGATACGCAGTATTTT. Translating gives CASSLDPTRDTQYF.

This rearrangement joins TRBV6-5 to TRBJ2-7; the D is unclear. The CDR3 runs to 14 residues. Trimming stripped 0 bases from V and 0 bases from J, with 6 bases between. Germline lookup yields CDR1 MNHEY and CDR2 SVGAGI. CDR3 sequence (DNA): TGTGCCAGCAGTTACTCTAGGGTCTCCTACGAGCAGTACTTC. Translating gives CASSYSRVSYEQYF.

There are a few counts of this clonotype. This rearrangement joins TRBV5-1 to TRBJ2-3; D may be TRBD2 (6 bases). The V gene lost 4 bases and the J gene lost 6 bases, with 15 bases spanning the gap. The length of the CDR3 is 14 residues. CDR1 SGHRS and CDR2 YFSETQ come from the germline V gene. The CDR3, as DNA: TGCGCCAGCAGCATGGACACCGCGGGGGATACGCAGTATTTT. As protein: CASSMDTAGDTQYF.

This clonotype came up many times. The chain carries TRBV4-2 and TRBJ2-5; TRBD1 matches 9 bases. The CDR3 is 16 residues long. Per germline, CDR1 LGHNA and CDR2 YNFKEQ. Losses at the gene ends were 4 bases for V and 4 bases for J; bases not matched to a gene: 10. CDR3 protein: CASSPMDRGGGETQYF. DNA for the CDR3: TGTGCCAGCAGCCCGATGGACAGGGGAGGGGGAGAGACCCAGTACTTC.

This chain's CDR3 is CSASVSEAFF. The CDR3 bases are TGCAGTGCCTCCGTTTCGGAAGCTTTCTTT. The genes are TRBV20-1 and TRBJ1-1; D unclear. The CDR3 has 10 amino acids. V was cut by 6 bases and J by 8 bases, with 10 bases left in between. Germline CDR1 and CDR2: DFQATT and SNEGSKA (reference sequence).

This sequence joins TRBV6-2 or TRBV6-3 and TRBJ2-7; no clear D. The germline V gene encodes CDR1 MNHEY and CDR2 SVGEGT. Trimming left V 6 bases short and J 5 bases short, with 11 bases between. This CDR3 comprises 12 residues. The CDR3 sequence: CASRSRPNEQYV. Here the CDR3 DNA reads TGTGCCAGCAGATCGCGTCCGAACGAGCAGTACGTC.

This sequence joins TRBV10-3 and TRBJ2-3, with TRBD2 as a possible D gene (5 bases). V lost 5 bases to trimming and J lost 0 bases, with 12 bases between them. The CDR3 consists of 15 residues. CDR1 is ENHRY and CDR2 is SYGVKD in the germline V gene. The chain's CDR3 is CAISTPRTSTDTQYF. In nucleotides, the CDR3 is TGTGCCATCAGTACACCCAGGACTAGCACAGATACGCAGTATTTT.

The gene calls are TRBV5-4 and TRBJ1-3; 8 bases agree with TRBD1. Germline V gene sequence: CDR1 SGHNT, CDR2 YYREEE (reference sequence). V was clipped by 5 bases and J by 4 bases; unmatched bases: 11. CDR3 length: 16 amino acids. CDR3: CASSNKDGTGGNTIYF. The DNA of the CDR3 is TGTGCCAGCAGTAACAAAGACGGGACAGGAGGAAACACCATATATTTT.

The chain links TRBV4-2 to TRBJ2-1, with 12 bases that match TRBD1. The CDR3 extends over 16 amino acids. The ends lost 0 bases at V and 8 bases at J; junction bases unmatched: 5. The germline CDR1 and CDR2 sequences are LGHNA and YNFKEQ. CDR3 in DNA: TGTGCCAGCAGCCAAGAGATGGGACAGGGGGCCGATGAGCAGTTCTTC. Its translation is CASSQEMGQGADEQFF.

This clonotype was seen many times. The CDR3 coding sequence is TGCAGTGCTCCCCGCCCCGGACGTATGAACACTGAAGCTTTCTTT. Protein product: CSAPRPGRMNTEAFF. J is TRBJ1-1 and V is TRBV20-1; D is ambiguous. CDR1 is DFQATT, CDR2 SNEGSKA, per germline (reference sequence). Trimming stripped 5 bases from V and 0 bases from J, with 16 bases between. The CDR3 sequence is 15 residues long.

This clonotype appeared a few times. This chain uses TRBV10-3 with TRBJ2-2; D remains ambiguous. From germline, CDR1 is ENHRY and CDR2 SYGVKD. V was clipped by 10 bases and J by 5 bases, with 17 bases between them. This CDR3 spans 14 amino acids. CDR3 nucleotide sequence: TGTGCCACCCAAGAGAGGTTGGAGACCGGGGAGCTGTTTTTT. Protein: CATQERLETGELFF.

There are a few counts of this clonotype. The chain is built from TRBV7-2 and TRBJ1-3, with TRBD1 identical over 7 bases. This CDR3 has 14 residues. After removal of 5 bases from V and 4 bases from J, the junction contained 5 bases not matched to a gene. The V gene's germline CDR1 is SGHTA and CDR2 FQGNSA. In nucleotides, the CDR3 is TGTGCCAGCAGCGAGGGGGCTTGGGGAAACACCATATATTTT. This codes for CASSEGAWGNTIYF.

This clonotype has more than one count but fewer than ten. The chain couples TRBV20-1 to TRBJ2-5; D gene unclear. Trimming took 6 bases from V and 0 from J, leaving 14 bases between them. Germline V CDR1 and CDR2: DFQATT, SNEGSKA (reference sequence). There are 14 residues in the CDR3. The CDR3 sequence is CSAHPSVNQETQYF. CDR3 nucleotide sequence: TGCAGTGCCCACCCCAGCGTGAACCAAGAGACCCAGTACTTC.

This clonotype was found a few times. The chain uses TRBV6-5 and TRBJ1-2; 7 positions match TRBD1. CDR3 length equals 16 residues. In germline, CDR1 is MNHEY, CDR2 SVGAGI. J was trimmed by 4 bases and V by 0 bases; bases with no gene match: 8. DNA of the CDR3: TGTGCCAGCAGTTACTCGAGTACAGGGGCTGGCTATGGCTACACCTTC. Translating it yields CASSYSSTGAGYGYTF.